This T cell receptor (beta chain) was captured in a study of graft-versus-host responses after intestinal transplantation. This CDR3 comprises 14 residues. Germline CDR1 MGHRA, CDR2 YSYEKL. The V end was cut by 8 bases, the J end by 0 bases, with 14 bases between. Here immunoSEQ multiplex PCR was the method, and the copy in TCRdb shows in-frame clones only, minus some. The sample records tens of thousands of clones, around 92% being singletons. This clonotype originated in a human patient who received an intestinal transplant, so some T cells may come from the graft donor. The input for sequencing was PBMCs, taken 98 days after intestinal transplantation. The chain recombines TRBV4-1 with TRBJ2-7; D possibly corresponds to TRBD2 (6 bases). The CDR3 sequence: CASASDRGSYEQYF. The DNA of the CDR3 is TGCGCCAGCGCTAGCGATCGCGGCTCCTACGAGCAGTACTTC.